This is a list of T cell receptor beta chains from one sample in a study of blood T cell repertoires in COVID-19. The method was immunoSEQ multiplex PCR; TCRdb's version includes in-frame clones alone and lacks a portion of them. The repertoire holds 150,000 to 200,000 clones, around four fifths seen once, with roughly 13% in the top ten. The sample was peripheral blood. These receptor sequences come from a man aged 65-85 years who had recovered from COVID-19. Each CDR3 is given with its conserved first and last residue. The order of the fields is clone size, J gene, V gene, D gene, CDR3 protein, CDR3 DNA. D genes are given only for firm matches. A row's size may be missing; if present it is once, few, many or a size class.

size: NA; J: TRBJ2-3; V: TRBV18; D: NA; CDR3: CASSPKIPGRFGTDTQYF; DNA: TGTGCCAGCTCACCAAAGATCCCAGGGAGGTTCGGCACAGATACGCAGTATTTT
size: NA; J: TRBJ1-4; V: TRBV6-1; D: NA; CDR3: CASSEGLTGFNEKLFF; DNA: TGTGCCAGCAGTGAAGGGTTAACAGGGTTTAATGAAAAACTGTTTTTT
size: few; J: TRBJ1-5; V: TRBV12-5; D: TRBD1; CDR3: CASGWTGPSEQPQHF; DNA: TGTGCTAGTGGCTGGACAGGTCCATCGGAACAGCCCCAGCATTTT
size: few; J: TRBJ2-6; V: TRBV29-1; D: NA; CDR3: CSVQGYGANVLTF; DNA: TGCAGCGTGCAGGGGTACGGGGCCAACGTCCTGACTTTC
size: NA; J: TRBJ2-1; V: TRBV6-5; D: TRBD1; CDR3: CASSSRDRGPNEQFF; DNA: TGTGCCAGCAGTTCCCGGGACAGGGGTCCAAATGAGCAGTTCTTC
size: NA; J: TRBJ2-2; V: TRBV6-5; D: TRBD1; CDR3: CATTWTGVPGSELFF; DNA: TGTGCCACCACTTGGACAGGGGTGCCAGGATCGGAGCTGTTTTTT
size: NA; J: TRBJ1-3; V: TRBV6-1; D: NA; CDR3: CASSDTGGSAGNTIYF; DNA: TGTGCCAGCAGTGACACGGGGGGGTCGGCTGGAAACACCATATATTTT
size: few; J: TRBJ1-3; V: TRBV5-6; D: TRBD1; CDR3: CASSSDRINSGNTIYF; DNA: TGTGCCAGCAGCTCGGACAGGATAAACTCTGGAAACACCATATATTTT
size: NA; J: TRBJ2-6; V: TRBV7-6; D: NA; CDR3: CASSLVAGSSGANVLTF; DNA: TGTGCCAGCAGCTTAGTAGCTGGTAGCTCTGGGGCCAACGTCCTGACTTTC
size: NA; J: TRBJ2-3; V: TRBV3-1/TRBV3-2; D: TRBD1; CDR3: CASSRPGQEDTQYF; DNA: TGTGCCAGCAGCCGCCCGGGACAGGAAGATACGCAGTATTTT
size: NA; J: TRBJ2-5; V: TRBV6-5; D: TRBD1; CDR3: CASSYRTGGLGETQYF; DNA: TGTGCCAGCAGTTATCGCACAGGGGGATTGGGGGAGACCCAGTACTTC
size: NA; J: TRBJ2-1; V: TRBV7-3; D: NA; CDR3: CASSNLEGLHEQFF; DNA: TGTGCCAGCAGCAACCTCGAGGGACTTCATGAGCAGTTCTTC
size: NA; J: TRBJ2-1; V: TRBV20-1; D: TRBD2; CDR3: CSARGEREGTIEQFF; DNA: TGCAGTGCTCGTGGGGAGCGGGAGGGTACAATAGAGCAGTTCTTC